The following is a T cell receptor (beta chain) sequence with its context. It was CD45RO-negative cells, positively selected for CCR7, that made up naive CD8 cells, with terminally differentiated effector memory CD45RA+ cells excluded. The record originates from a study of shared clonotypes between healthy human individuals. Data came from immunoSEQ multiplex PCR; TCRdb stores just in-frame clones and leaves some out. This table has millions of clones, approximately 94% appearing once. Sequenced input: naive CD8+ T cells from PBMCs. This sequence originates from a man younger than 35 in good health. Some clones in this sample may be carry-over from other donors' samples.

The CDR3 loop is CASSPQTSGTGEQFF. The CDR3 DNA reads as TGTGCCAGCAGCCCTCAGACTAGCGGGACAGGGGAGCAGTTCTTC. The chain has TRBV7-9 and TRBJ2-1, with 11 bases matching TRBD2. Germline CDR1 SEHNR, CDR2 FQNEAQ (reference sequence). Unmatched junction bases numbered 10, after V lost 5 bases and J lost 10 bases. The CDR3 totals 15 residues.